The 26 T cell receptor beta chains given below trace back to one sample, sequenced in a study of T cells after yellow fever vaccination (dated by TCRdb to between 2019 and 2020). The library was made by 5' RACE. The sequencer was an Illumina NovaSeq 6000. TCRdb reanalyzed the raw reads on its own, using fastp at Q25 for trimming and MiXCR for clone calling, and kept in-frame beta chains. Rows merge per CDR3 protein into single entries with the most common DNA and genes. The sample table holds about 300,000 distinct CDR3 sequences, of which 8.7% were seen once. The leading ten clones occupy about 3.5% of the sample. In the paper's terms, the treatment or condition label means: live attenuated yellow fever vaccine strain. Material: CD4+ T cells sorted from PBMCs, obtained 5 days after the yellow fever booster vaccination. Every receptor here comes from a man younger than 30 who received the YFV17D yellow fever vaccine.

The V and J genes are TRBV6-6 and TRBJ2-6; 7 nucleotides agree with TRBD2. Germline CDR1 MNHNY, CDR2 SVGAGI (reference sequence). The CDR3 is 16 residues long. V was pared by 5 bases and J by 2 bases, with 6 bases of the junction left unmatched. Written as DNA, the CDR3 is TGTGCCAGCAGTCTCTACGCGGGGGCTGGGGCCAACGTCCTGACTTTC. This encodes CASSLYAGAGANVLTF.

This clonotype was observed many times. The chain employs TRBV28 and TRBJ2-3; D may be TRBD2 (6 bases). Germline lookup yields CDR1 MDHEN and CDR2 SYDVKM. V was pared by 5 bases and J by 3 bases, with 15 bases between. This CDR3 comprises 15 residues. In DNA, the CDR3 is TGTGCCAGCAGTACCCAGGGTGGGGGGACAGATACGCAGTATTTT. It is translated as CASSTQGGGTDTQYF.

This clonotype has only a few counts. This rearrangement joins TRBV19 to TRBJ2-1, with TRBD2 matching 8 bases. From germline, CDR1 is LNHDA and CDR2 SQIVND (reference sequence). J was trimmed by 0 bases and V by 5 bases; bases with no gene match: 6. The CDR3 loop spans 16 amino acids. The CDR3 region is CASSSAGGSSYNEQFF. The CDR3, as DNA: TGTGCCAGTAGTTCCGCGGGGGGAAGCTCCTACAATGAGCAGTTCTTC.

The chain has TRBV18 and TRBJ2-3; D may be TRBD1 (5 bases). The CDR3 loop spans 13 amino acids. V lost 3 bases to trimming and J lost 5 bases, with 9 bases between them. Germline V gene sequence: CDR1 KGHSH, CDR2 LQKENI. The CDR3 coding sequence is TGTGCCAGCTCACCGCTAAGGGGAGATACGCAGTATTTT. It yields the protein CASSPLRGDTQYF.

This clonotype was found a few times. The chain couples TRBV7-9 to TRBJ2-1, with TRBD2 identical over 7 bases. V gave up 4 bases and J gave up 4 bases; unmatched junction bases: 10. The CDR3 spans 16 residues. From germline, CDR1 is SEHNR and CDR2 FQNEAQ (reference sequence). The CDR3 reads CASSSQRTSSYNEQFF. CDR3 in DNA: TGTGCCAGCAGCTCGCAAAGGACTAGTTCTTACAATGAGCAGTTCTTC.

The chain links TRBV7-2 to TRBJ2-7; 7 nucleotides match TRBD1. J lost 3 bases, V lost 1 base, and 3 bases had no gene match. Germline values: CDR1 SGHTA, CDR2 FQGNSA. CDR3 length equals 14 residues. This chain's CDR3 is CASSLDRGHYEQYF. CDR3 DNA sequence: TGTGCCAGCAGCTTAGACAGGGGACACTACGAGCAGTACTTC. Full variable domain (outside the CDR3, taken from reference TRBV7-2 and TRBJ2-7): GAGVSQSPSNKVTEKGKDVELRCDPISGHTALYWYRQSLGQGLEFLIYFQGNSAPDKSGLPSDRFSAERTGGSVSTLTIQRTQQEDSAVYLCASSLDRGHYEQYFGPGTRLTVT.

This clonotype was detected only a few times. The J gene is TRBJ2-3, the V gene TRBV12-3 or TRBV12-4, with 8 nucleotides matching TRBD2. The CDR3 loop spans 16 amino acids. V dropped 3 bases and J dropped 4; count of bases not matched to a gene: 9. CDR3 sequence (DNA): TGTGCCAGCAGTTTCCTCGCGGGGGGCTTTGCAGATACGCAGTATTTT. Translating it yields CASSFLAGGFADTQYF.

This chain uses TRBV20-1 with TRBJ2-1, with D possibly matching TRBD2 (5 bases). The CDR3 runs 14 residues. Germline lookup yields CDR1 DFQATT and CDR2 SNEGSKA (reference sequence). The CDR3 loop is CSALSGGRGYEQFF. CDR3 DNA: TGCAGCGCCCTAAGTGGCGGGCGCGGGTATGAGCAGTTCTTC.

This rearrangement joins TRBV7-9 to TRBJ2-2, with D uncertain. Germline lookup yields CDR1 SEHNR and CDR2 FQNEAQ (reference sequence). The CDR3 extends over 12 amino acids. V lost 4 bases and J lost 5, with 5 bases in between. The CDR3: CASSSITGELFF. DNA of the CDR3: TGTGCCAGCAGCTCGATAACCGGGGAGCTGTTTTTT.

This clonotype occurred a few times. The chain employs TRBV4-2 and TRBJ2-1; the D gene is possibly TRBD1 (6 bases). Germline-derived CDR1 and CDR2 are LGHNA and YNFKEQ. The CDR3 has 18 residues. V was clipped by 1 base and J by 7 bases, with 23 bases between them. This chain's CDR3 is CASSQGQGWGPPGNEQFF. DNA for the CDR3: TGTGCCAGCAGCCAAGGTCAGGGGTGGGGGCCGCCGGGGAATGAGCAGTTCTTC.

This clonotype was counted between two and nine times. The V and J genes are TRBV2 and TRBJ1-3; D is possibly TRBD1 (6 bases). CDR1 is SNHLY, CDR2 FYNNEI, per germline. This CDR3 region has 13 residues. Trimming removed 9 bases from V and 0 bases from J, with 9 bases in between. As DNA, the CDR3 is TGTGCCAGTATACAGGGCTCTGGAAACACCATATATTTT. Residues: CASIQGSGNTIYF. Filled out from reference TRBV2 and TRBJ1-3, the complete variable domain reads EPEVTQTPSHQVTQMGQEVILRCVPISNHLYFYWYRQILGQKVEFLVSFYNNEISEKSEIFDDQFSVERPDGSNFTLKIRSTKLEDSAMYFCASIQGSGNTIYFGEGSWLTVV.

This clonotype was counted at least ten times. The chain is built from TRBV12-3 or TRBV12-4 and TRBJ2-7, with D maybe TRBD1 (5 bases). This CDR3 comprises 11 residues. Trimming pared 3 bases from V and 9 bases from J, leaving 9 bases between. The chain's CDR3 is CASSLGQRQYF. The CDR3 DNA is TGTGCCAGCAGTTTGGGGCAGCGGCAGTACTTC.

There are many counts of this clonotype. V and J are TRBV4-2 and TRBJ2-4; D unresolved. The CDR3 is made up of 18 amino acids. Germline CDR1 reads LGHNA; CDR2 reads YNFKEQ. Trimming took 0 bases from V and 1 from J, leaving 16 bases between them. The CDR3, as DNA: TGTGCCAGCAGCCAAGATCGTGTCAGTAGGACGGCCAAAAACATTCAGTACTTC. The encoded protein is CASSQDRVSRTAKNIQYF.

This CDR3 reads CASSLLSAENTEAFF. The CDR3 DNA is TGCGCCAGCAGCTTGTTGTCAGCTGAGAACACTGAAGCTTTCTTT. The chain uses TRBV5-1 and TRBJ1-1; D gene ambiguous. Germline-derived CDR1 and CDR2 are SGHRS and YFSETQ. The CDR3 runs 15 residues. Trimming removed 1 base at V and 1 base at J, with 11 bases between.

In its sample, this clonotype was seen a few times. The V and J genes are TRBV5-1 and TRBJ1-5; no reliable D call. The V end lost 0 bases, the J end lost 0 bases, and 7 bases lay between the germline ends. Germline assignment: CDR1 SGHRS and CDR2 YFSETQ. CDR3 length: 15 amino acids. CDR3 DNA: TGCGCCAGCAGCTTGGATGGGGTTAGCAATCAGCCCCAGCATTTT. It specifies CASSLDGVSNQPQHF.

This clonotype was counted many times. V and J are TRBV6-5 and TRBJ2-1; TRBD2 agrees at 11 bases. The ends lost 6 bases at V and 6 bases at J; junction bases unmatched: 4. Germline CDR1 and CDR2: MNHEY and SVGAGI. CDR3 length equals 14 residues. CDR3 in amino acids: CASRLGLAANEQFF. The CDR3 region has the DNA TGTGCCAGCAGACTGGGACTAGCGGCCAATGAGCAGTTCTTC.

The chain couples TRBV5-4 to TRBJ2-5; 7 bases agree with TRBD1. Germline-derived CDR1 and CDR2 are SGHNT and YYREEE (reference sequence). CDR3 length equals 15 residues. J lost 4 bases, V lost 2 bases, and 8 bases had no gene match. As DNA, the CDR3 is TGTGCCAGCAGCTTAGGGGGCAGAGGGACAGAGACCCAGTACTTC. Its protein product is CASSLGGRGTETQYF.

This clonotype has more than one count but fewer than ten. The chain has TRBV12-5 and TRBJ1-2; TRBD1 matches at 7 bases. CDR1 and CDR2 from the germline V gene are LGHNT and FRNRAP. CDR3 length: 16 residues. The V segment lost 5 bases and the J segment 4 bases; nucleotides outside the gene matches: 13. CDR3 residues: CASGPRSTGPLYGYTF. In DNA, the CDR3 is TGTGCTAGTGGTCCCCGATCGACAGGGCCTCTCTATGGCTACACCTTC.

The V and J genes are TRBV25-1 and TRBJ1-5, with a possible D match to TRBD1 (5 bases). Between the trimmed V and J ends, which lost 4 bases and 4 bases, there was a span of 14 bases. This CDR3 region has 15 residues. Germline loops: CDR1 MGHDK, CDR2 SYGVNS. This chain's CDR3 is CASSGPGGDNQPQHF. For the CDR3, the DNA is TGTGCCAGCAGTGGACCTGGGGGGGATAATCAGCCCCAGCATTTT.

This clonotype was recorded many times. The V and J genes are TRBV6-1 and TRBJ1-2; D unclear. The germline gives CDR1 MNHNS, CDR2 SASEGT. V gave up 8 bases and J gave up 8 bases, with 12 bases separating them. CDR3 length: 11 amino acids. CDR3 bases: TGTGCCAGCTCTAACCCGACAGGCTACACCTTC. Translated: CASSNPTGYTF.

This clonotype occurred a few times. This sequence joins TRBV18 and TRBJ1-5, with TRBD1 as a possible D gene (5 bases). The germline V gene has CDR1 KGHSH and CDR2 LQKENI. The CDR3 contains 15 residues. Deletions cut 0 bases from V and 6 bases from J, with 12 bases between. The DNA for the CDR3 is TGTGCCAGCTCACCACCGTCAGGGATGGGTCAGCCCCAGCATTTT. Protein: CASSPPSGMGQPQHF.

This clonotype was seen only a few times. The J gene is TRBJ2-2, the V gene TRBV7-3; TRBD2 agrees at 7 bases. The germline gives CDR1 SGHTA, CDR2 FQGTGA. The CDR3 sequence is 18 residues long. Trimming took 1 base from V and 6 from J; bases not matched to a gene: 14. The CDR3 coding sequence is TGTGCCAGCAGCTTAAACGCGAAGAGCGGGGCCGAGGCCGGGGAGCTGTTTTTT. Encoded protein: CASSLNAKSGAEAGELFF.

This clonotype showed up many times. This rearrangement joins TRBV7-3 to TRBJ1-1; D gene uncertain. The germline V gene has CDR1 SGHTA and CDR2 FQGTGA. The CDR3 consists of 13 residues. V was shortened by 4 bases and J by 2 bases, with 8 bases between the two germline ends. CDR3 bases: TGTGCCAGCAGCTCTACCTATAACACTGAAGCTTTCTTT. Amino acids: CASSSTYNTEAFF.

The V gene is TRBV7-2, the J gene TRBJ2-5, with D unresolved. Germline V CDR1 and CDR2: SGHTA, FQGNSA. V was trimmed by 3 bases and J by 4 bases, leaving 12 bases between them. CDR3 length equals 14 residues. CDR3: CASSLGIRGETQYF. As DNA, the CDR3 is TGTGCCAGCAGCTTGGGGATACGAGGAGAGACCCAGTACTTC.

V usage is TRBV20-1 and J usage is TRBJ2-3; 7 bases align to TRBD1. Germline V CDR1 and CDR2: DFQATT, SNEGSKA (reference sequence). The CDR3 length is 13 residues. This chain's CDR3 is CGLSGGNTDTQYF. The CDR3, as DNA: TGCGGCCTATCAGGGGGAAACACAGATACGCAGTATTTT.

This clonotype has only a few counts. The genes are TRBV2 and TRBJ1-2; maybe TRBD1 (5 bases). Germline V lookup: CDR1 SNHLY, CDR2 FYNNEI. V gave up 5 bases and J gave up 5 bases, with 15 bases separating them. This CDR3 spans 14 amino acids. The CDR3 nucleotides are TGTGCCAGCAGTCCACAGACAGCTGCTTATGGCTACACCTTC. It yields the protein CASSPQTAAYGYTF.